Described below is a single T cell receptor beta chain sequence and its context. Its antigen is as yet unknown. Assay: immunoSEQ multiplex PCR; the TCRdb copy retains only in-frame clones and omits some. The repertoire holds 230,000 or so clones, with just over 65% as singletons. The data are from a study of shared clonotypes between healthy human individuals. About the study: Contributing individuals were a couple of females and a few males aged 18 to 49. Study-wide results and limits: Few donors restricted represented genetic and exposure-history diversity. Between a handful of donors, naive CD4 clonotypes were shared at a level of around 5.1%.

This receptor was obtained from a man aged 25-45 years in good health. The sequenced sample consisted of memory CD4+ T cells sorted from blood. Subset denoted: CD45RA-negative fraction.

In nucleotides, the CDR3 is TGTGCCAGCAGCGTCACCGGGACAGGTTACGAGCAGTACTTC. It yields the protein CASSVTGTGYEQYF. This rearrangement joins TRBV9 to TRBJ2-7, with TRBD1 identical over 8 bases. Trimming removed 2 bases from V and 4 bases from J; junction bases left unmatched: 5. The CDR3 spans 14 residues. Germline CDR1 reads SGDLS; CDR2 reads YYNGEE. The full variable domain, rest sourced from reference TRBV9 and TRBJ2-7, is DSGVTQTPKHLITATGQRVTLRCSPRSGDLSVYWYQQSLDQGLQFLIQYYNGEERAKGNILERFSAQQFPDLHSELNLSSLELGDSALYFCASSVTGTGYEQYFGPGTRLTVT.